The rows below give T cell receptor beta chains drawn from one sample of a study of blood T cell repertoires in COVID-19. Clones were sequenced by immunoSEQ multiplex PCR, and TCRdb holds only the in-frame ones, with some missing. The sample lists some 150,000 clones; roughly four fifths were seen once. Sequencing was performed on peripheral blood. Source of these receptors: a man older than 75 with acute or convalescent COVID-19. The CDR3 runs from the conserved cysteine through the conserved F or W.

V: TRBV18
J: TRBJ2-5
length: 16
CDR3: CASSPPSMGGRETQYF

V: TRBV10-3
J: TRBJ1-5
length: 14
CDR3: CAISPGSNNQPQHF

V: TRBV10-1
J: TRBJ2-5
length: 15
CDR3: CASSEGTGGFETQYF

V: TRBV19
J: TRBJ1-2
length: 15
CDR3: CASSIDLAQGYGYTF

V: TRBV11-2
J: TRBJ2-7
length: 15
CDR3: CASSLGYRDTYEQYF

V: TRBV2
J: TRBJ2-7
length: 14
CDR3: CASIKDMGAYEQYF

V: TRBV5-4
J: TRBJ1-1
length: 15
CDR3: CASSPGSRMNTEAFF

V: TRBV6-2/TRBV6-3
J: TRBJ1-4
length: 17
CDR3: CASSWDREKAANEKLFF

V: TRBV20-1
J: TRBJ2-5
length: 13
CDR3: CSASGGGSETQYF

V: TRBV10-1
J: TRBJ1-1
length: 13
CDR3: CASSEVTGHEAFF

V: TRBV5-4
J: TRBJ2-2
length: 15
CDR3: CASSTGQGGTGELFF

V: TRBV19
J: TRBJ2-2
length: 14
CDR3: CASRRQGDTGELFF

V: TRBV27
J: TRBJ2-5
length: 15
CDR3: CASSLLSGGAETQYF

V: TRBV12-3/TRBV12-4
J: TRBJ1-2
length: 13
CDR3: CASSLLQGVGYTF

V: TRBV4-2
J: TRBJ1-6
length: 15
CDR3: CASSQDRQDNSPLHF

V: TRBV5-4
J: TRBJ1-1
length: 14
CDR3: CASSDPRGGTEAFF

V: TRBV11-1
J: TRBJ2-1
length: 13
CDR3: CASSLEVENEQFF

V: TRBV7-8
J: TRBJ2-3
length: 18
CDR3: CASSLVGLAGGLADTQYF

V: TRBV19
J: TRBJ2-7
length: 14
CDR3: CASSTTESPFEQYF

V: TRBV19
J: TRBJ2-1
length: 13
CDR3: CASSISKNNEQFF

V: TRBV5-4
J: TRBJ2-3
length: 16
CDR3: CASSRLLATGADTQYF

V: TRBV12-3/TRBV12-4
J: TRBJ1-2
length: 13
CDR3: CASSFDRNYGYTF

V: TRBV29-1
J: TRBJ2-7
length: 13
CDR3: CSVSGTGILEQYF

V: TRBV24-1
J: TRBJ1-2
length: 11
CDR3: CATSDPYGYTF

V: TRBV6-6
J: TRBJ1-4
length: 16
CDR3: CASSYLDRATNEKLFF

V: TRBV11-2
J: TRBJ1-1
length: 15
CDR3: CASSRGQGAATEAFF

V: TRBV6-5
J: TRBJ1-1
length: 14
CDR3: CASRIDMGGTEAFF

V: TRBV7-8
J: TRBJ1-5
length: 18
CDR3: CASSFNRGQGRSNQPQHF

V: TRBV7-8
J: TRBJ1-5
length: 16
CDR3: CASSRDRSNSNQPQHF